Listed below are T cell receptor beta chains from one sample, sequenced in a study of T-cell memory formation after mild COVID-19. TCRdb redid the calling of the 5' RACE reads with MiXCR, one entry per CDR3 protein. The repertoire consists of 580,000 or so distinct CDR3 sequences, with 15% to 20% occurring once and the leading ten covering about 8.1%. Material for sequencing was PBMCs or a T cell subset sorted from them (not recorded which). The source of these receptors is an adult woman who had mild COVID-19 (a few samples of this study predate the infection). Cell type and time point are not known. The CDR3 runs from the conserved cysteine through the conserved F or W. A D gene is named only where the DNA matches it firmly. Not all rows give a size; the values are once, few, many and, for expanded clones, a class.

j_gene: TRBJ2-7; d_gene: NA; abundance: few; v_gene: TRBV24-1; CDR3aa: CATSDSRTFPGEQYF; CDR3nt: TGTGCCACCAGTGATTCGCGGACGTTTCCTGGCGAGCAGTACTTC
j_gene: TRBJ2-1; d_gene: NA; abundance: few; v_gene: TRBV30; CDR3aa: CAWSLSGVEQFF; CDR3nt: TGTGCCTGGAGTCTGTCGGGGGTCGAGCAGTTCTTC
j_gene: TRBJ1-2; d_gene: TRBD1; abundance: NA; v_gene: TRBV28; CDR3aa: CASSLLPGQGYGYTF; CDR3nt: TGTGCCAGCAGTTTGCTACCGGGACAGGGTTATGGCTACACCTTC
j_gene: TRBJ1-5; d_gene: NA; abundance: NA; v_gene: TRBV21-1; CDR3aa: CASSKEGQTGARYSNQPQHF; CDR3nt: TGTGCCAGCAGCAAAGAGGGCCAGACAGGGGCGAGGTATAGCAATCAGCCCCAGCATTTT
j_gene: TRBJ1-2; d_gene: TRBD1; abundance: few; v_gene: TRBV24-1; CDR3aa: CATSRDRGYGYTF; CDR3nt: TGTGCCACCAGCCGGGACAGGGGGTATGGCTACACCTTC
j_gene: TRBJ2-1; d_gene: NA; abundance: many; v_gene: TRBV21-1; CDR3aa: CASSKASRVLWSYNEQFF; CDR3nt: TGTGCCAGCAGCAAAGCGTCAAGGGTTCTTTGGTCCTACAATGAGCAGTTCTTC
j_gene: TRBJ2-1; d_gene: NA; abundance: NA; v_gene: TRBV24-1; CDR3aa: CATSGEPGRENEQFF; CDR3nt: TGTGCCACCAGTGGGGAGCCGGGACGAGAAAATGAGCAGTTCTTC
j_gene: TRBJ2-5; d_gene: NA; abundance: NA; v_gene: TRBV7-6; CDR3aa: CASSLATPTVQETQYF; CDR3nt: TGTGCCAGCAGCTTAGCAACGCCGACAGTTCAAGAGACCCAGTACTTC
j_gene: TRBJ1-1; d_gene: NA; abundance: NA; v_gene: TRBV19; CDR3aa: CASSIGTEAFF; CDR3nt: TGTGCCAGTAGTATCGGCACTGAAGCTTTCTTT
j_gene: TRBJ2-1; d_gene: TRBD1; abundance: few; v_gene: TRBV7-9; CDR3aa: CASSAGTGGNEQFF; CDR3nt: TGTGCCAGCAGCGCCGGGACAGGGGGGAATGAGCAGTTCTTC
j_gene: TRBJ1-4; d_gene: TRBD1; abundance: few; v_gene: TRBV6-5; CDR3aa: CASSYSGQATNEKLFF; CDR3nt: TGTGCCAGCAGTTACTCGGGACAGGCAACTAATGAAAAACTGTTTTTT
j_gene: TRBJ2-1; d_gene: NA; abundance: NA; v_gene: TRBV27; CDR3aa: CASSPGGVPDNEQFF; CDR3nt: TGTGCCAGCAGTCCTGGTGGGGTACCCGACAATGAGCAGTTCTTC
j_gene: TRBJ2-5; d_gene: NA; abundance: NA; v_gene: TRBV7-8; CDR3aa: CASSLEGHGTQYF; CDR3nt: TGTGCCAGCAGCTTAGAGGGCCATGGGACCCAGTACTTC
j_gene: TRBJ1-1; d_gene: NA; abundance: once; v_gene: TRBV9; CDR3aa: CASSSKTGTSLEAFF; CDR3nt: TGTGCCAGCAGCTCAAAGACAGGAACCTCCCTTGAAGCTTTCTTT
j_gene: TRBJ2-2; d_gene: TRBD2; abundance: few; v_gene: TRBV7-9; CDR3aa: CASSLALAGVSGELFF; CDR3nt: TGTGCCAGCAGCTTAGCGCTAGCGGGAGTGAGCGGGGAGCTGTTTTTT
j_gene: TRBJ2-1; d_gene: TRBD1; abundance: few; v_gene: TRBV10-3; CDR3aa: CAISPEDRVYNEQFF; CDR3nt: TGTGCCATCAGTCCGGAGGACAGGGTCTACAATGAGCAGTTCTTC
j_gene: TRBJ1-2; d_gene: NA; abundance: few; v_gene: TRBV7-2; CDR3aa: CASSFLAYGYTF; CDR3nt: TGTGCCAGCAGCTTCTTGGCCTATGGCTACACCTTC
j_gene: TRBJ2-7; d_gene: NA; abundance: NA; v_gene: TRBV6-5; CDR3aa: CASSSDSPYEQYF; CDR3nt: TGTGCCAGCAGTTCCGACAGCCCCTACGAGCAGTACTTC
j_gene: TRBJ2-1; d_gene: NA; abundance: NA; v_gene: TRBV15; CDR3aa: CATSRRFPSYNEQFF; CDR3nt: TGTGCCACCAGCAGACGGTTCCCTTCCTACAATGAGCAGTTCTTC
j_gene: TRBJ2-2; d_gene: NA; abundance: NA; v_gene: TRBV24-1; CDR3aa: CATSDGTLANTGELFF; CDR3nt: TGTGCCACCAGTGACGGGACTCTCGCGAACACCGGGGAGCTGTTTTTT
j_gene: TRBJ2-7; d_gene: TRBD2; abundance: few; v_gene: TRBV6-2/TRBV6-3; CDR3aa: CASSRTSSREQYF; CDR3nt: TGTGCCAGCAGCCGGACTAGTTCCCGCGAGCAGTACTTC
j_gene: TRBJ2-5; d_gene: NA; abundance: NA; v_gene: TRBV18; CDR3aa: CASSPLVEETQYF; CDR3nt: TGTGCCAGCTCACCACTAGTAGAAGAGACCCAGTACTTC
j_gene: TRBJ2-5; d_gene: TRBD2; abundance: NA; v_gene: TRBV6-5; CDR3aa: CASSYLRTSPTTHVF; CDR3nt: TGTGCCAGCAGTTACTTGAGGACTAGCCCGACCACCCATGTCTTC
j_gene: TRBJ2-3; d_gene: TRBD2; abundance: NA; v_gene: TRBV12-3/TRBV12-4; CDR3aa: CASRLGGLVADTQYF; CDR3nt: TGTGCCAGCCGCTTAGGGGGACTAGTGGCAGATACGCAGTATTTT
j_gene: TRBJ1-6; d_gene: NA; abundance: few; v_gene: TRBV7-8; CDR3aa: CASSLQGLVPGLLHF; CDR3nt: TGTGCCAGCAGCTTACAGGGTTTAGTTCCTGGCCTCCTCCACTTT
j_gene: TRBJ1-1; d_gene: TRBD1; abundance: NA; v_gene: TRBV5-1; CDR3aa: CASSGTGTGSSQAFF; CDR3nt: TGCGCCAGCAGCGGGACCGGGACAGGGTCCTCTCAAGCTTTCTTT
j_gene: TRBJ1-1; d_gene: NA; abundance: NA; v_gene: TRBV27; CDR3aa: CASRPSGGTEAFF; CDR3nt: TGTGCCAGCAGGCCCAGCGGAGGAACTGAAGCTTTCTTT
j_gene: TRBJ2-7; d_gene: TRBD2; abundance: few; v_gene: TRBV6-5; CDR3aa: CASSLLAGFNEQYF; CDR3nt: TGTGCCAGCAGTCTCCTAGCGGGATTTAACGAGCAGTACTTC
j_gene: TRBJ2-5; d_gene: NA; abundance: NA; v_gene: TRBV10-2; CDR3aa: CASRGTSGETQYF; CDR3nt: TGCGCCAGCAGGGGGACTTCTGGAGAGACCCAGTACTTC
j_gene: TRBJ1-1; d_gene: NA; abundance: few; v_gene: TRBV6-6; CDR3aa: CASGRGGTEAFF; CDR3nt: TGTGCCAGCGGCCGGGGTGGCACTGAAGCTTTCTTT
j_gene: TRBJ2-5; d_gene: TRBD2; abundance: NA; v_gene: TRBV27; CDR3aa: CASSFFSGNQETQYF; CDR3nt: TGTGCCAGCAGTTTTTTTAGCGGGAACCAAGAGACCCAGTACTTC
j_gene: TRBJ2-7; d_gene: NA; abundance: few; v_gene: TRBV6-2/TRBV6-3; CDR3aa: CASTKRQGGSYEQYF; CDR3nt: TGTGCCAGCACAAAAAGGCAGGGGGGATCCTACGAGCAGTACTTC